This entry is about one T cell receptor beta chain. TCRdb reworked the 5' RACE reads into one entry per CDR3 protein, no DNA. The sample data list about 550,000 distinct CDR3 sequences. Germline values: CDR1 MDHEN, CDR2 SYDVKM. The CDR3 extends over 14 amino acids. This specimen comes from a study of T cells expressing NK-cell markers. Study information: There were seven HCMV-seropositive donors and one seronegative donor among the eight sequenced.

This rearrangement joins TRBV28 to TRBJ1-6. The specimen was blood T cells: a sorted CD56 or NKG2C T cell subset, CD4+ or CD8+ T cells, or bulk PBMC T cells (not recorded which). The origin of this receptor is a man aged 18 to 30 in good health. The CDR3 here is CASLKGFYNSPLHF.